The 19 T cell receptor beta chains reported below all come from one sample, sequenced in a study of blood T cell repertoires in COVID-19. Clones were read by immunoSEQ multiplex PCR, and TCRdb kept only the in-frame ones, dropping some. This sample yields about 210,000 clones, of which 84% are seen a single time; approximately 8% belongs to the top ten. Sequencing was done on a sample of peripheral blood. These receptors were taken from a woman aged 45-59 years with active or convalescent COVID-19.

This clone was counted between two and nine times. This chain connects TRBV7-9 to TRBJ2-5; 7 positions match TRBD1. CDR1 is SEHNR and CDR2 is FQNEAQ in the germline V gene (reference sequence). The CDR3 consists of 15 residues. V shed 4 bases, J shed 1 base, and the junction held 6 bases outside the gene matches. The CDR3 region has the DNA TGTGCCAGCAGCTCACAGACAGGGTTCCAAGAGACCCAGTACTTC. Translating gives CASSSQTGFQETQYF.

The chain links TRBV4-1 to TRBJ1-2, with 10 bases matching TRBD1. From germline, CDR1 is MGHRA and CDR2 YSYEKL. The CDR3 consists of 15 residues. Losses at the gene ends were 5 bases for V and 7 bases for J; bases not matched to a gene: 10. CDR3: CASSDRGRFSGGYTF. CDR3 bases: TGCGCCAGCAGCGACAGGGGGCGCTTCTCTGGTGGCTACACCTTC.

This clone was detected a few times. The V gene is TRBV11-2, the J gene TRBJ1-1; D unresolved. Germline V gene lookup returns CDR1 SGHAT and CDR2 FQNNGV. Deletions cut 0 bases from V and 6 bases from J, with 11 bases between. The CDR3 sequence is 14 residues long. The DNA for the CDR3 is TGTGCCAGCAGCTTAGATTCGGGGAGGGCTGAAGCTTTCTTT. Translation gives CASSLDSGRAEAFF.

This chain connects TRBV28 to TRBJ2-2; TRBD1 matches 11 bases. The CDR3 consists of 16 residues. Trimming at V came to 8 bases and at J to 4 bases, leaving 9 bases not matched to a gene. Germline V gene data show CDR1 as MDHEN and CDR2 as SYDVKM. Written as DNA, the CDR3 is TGTGCCAGCCTCGGTTGGACAGGGGGCACCACCGGGGAGCTGTTTTTT. The encoded protein is CASLGWTGGTTGELFF.

The chain joins TRBV18 to TRBJ1-1, with D tentatively TRBD1 (5 bases). The CDR3 is made up of 13 amino acids. Germline CDR1 is KGHSH and CDR2 is LQKENI. The V end was cut by 3 bases, the J end by 4 bases, with 9 bases between. The CDR3 is CASSPRVGTEAFF. For the CDR3, the DNA is TGTGCCAGCTCACCCAGGGTGGGCACTGAAGCTTTCTTT.

This clone appeared a single time. The chain carries TRBV28 and TRBJ2-5; D is perhaps TRBD1 (6 bases). V lost 6 bases and J lost 1, with 12 bases in between. This CDR3 comprises 14 residues. The germline V gene has CDR1 MDHEN and CDR2 SYDVKM. As DNA, the CDR3 is TGTGCCAGCAGCCAAAGGGGGATCCAAGAGACCCAGTACTTC. The encoded protein is CASSQRGIQETQYF.

The chain employs TRBV27 and TRBJ1-1; 9 bases agree with TRBD1. The CDR3 covers 15 residues. V was pared by 7 bases and J by 3 bases, with 9 bases of the junction left unmatched. CDR1 is MNHEY and CDR2 is SMNVEV in the germline V gene (reference sequence). Written as DNA, the CDR3 is TGTGCCAGCACCTTGGGACAGGGATGGGACACTGAAGCTTTCTTT. Translation gives CASTLGQGWDTEAFF.

The rearrangement links TRBV5-1 to TRBJ2-3; 8 bases line up with TRBD2. J lost 2 bases, V lost 3 bases, and 8 bases had no gene match. The CDR3 extends over 16 amino acids. CDR1 and CDR2 (germline): SGHRS, YFSETQ. The CDR3 loop is CASSSGGGFLTDTQYF. As DNA, the CDR3 is TGCGCCAGCAGCTCAGGCGGGGGGTTCCTCACAGATACGCAGTATTTT.

V is TRBV19 and J is TRBJ1-1; D uncertain. V was clipped by 1 base and J by 1 base, with 7 bases between them. Looked up from germline, CDR1 is LNHDA and CDR2 is SQIVND (reference sequence). The CDR3 extends over 14 amino acids. CDR3 sequence (DNA): TGTGCCAGTAGTATAGCAGGTGAGAACACTGAAGCTTTCTTT. Encoded protein: CASSIAGENTEAFF.

The genes are TRBV18 and TRBJ2-7; 8 positions agree with TRBD2. Per germline, CDR1 KGHSH and CDR2 LQKENI. The junction had 8 bases not matched to a gene; V was cut back by 3 bases and J by 7 bases. The CDR3 has 14 residues. CDR3 loop: CASSPVGLGREQYF. The CDR3 DNA reads as TGTGCCAGCTCACCGGTGGGACTAGGAAGGGAGCAGTACTTC.

V and J are TRBV3-1 (or the pseudogene TRBV3-2) and TRBJ2-5; a possible D gene is TRBD2 (5 bases). The CDR3 runs 13 residues. V was pared by 1 base and J by 2 bases, with 5 bases between. CDR1 LGHDT and CDR2 YNNKEL come from the germline V gene (reference sequence). The CDR3 protein is CASSQGGQETQYF. The CDR3 DNA sequence: TGTGCCAGCAGCCAAGGAGGGCAAGAGACCCAGTACTTC.

The table lists this clone with a few counts. This chain connects TRBV6-2 or TRBV6-3 to TRBJ2-2; 12 bases map to TRBD2. The V segment lost 2 bases and the J segment 5 bases; nucleotides outside the gene matches: 9. The CDR3 runs 18 residues. Germline lookup yields CDR1 MNHEY and CDR2 SVGEGT. The CDR3 here is CASSYAPTSGRFTGELFF. CDR3 DNA sequence: TGTGCCAGCAGTTACGCGCCGACTAGCGGGAGATTTACCGGGGAGCTGTTTTTT.

V is TRBV6-5 and J is TRBJ1-2, with TRBD1 matching over 10 bases. CDR1 MNHEY and CDR2 SVGAGI come from the germline V gene. V lost 0 bases, J lost 7 bases, and 8 bases stayed unmatched. The length of the CDR3 is 16 residues. The CDR3, as DNA: TGTGCCAGCAGTTACTCACCGGGACAGGGGTTGTTTGGCTACACCTTC. Encoded protein: CASSYSPGQGLFGYTF.

A word on this clone: The junction does not match germline at one end; this may be a read error. The genes are TRBV5-1 and TRBJ2-3; 7 bases agree with TRBD2. CDR1 and CDR2 (germline): SGHRS, YFSETQ. The CDR3 contains 14 residues. CDR3 protein: CASSLQTSTDTQYF. As DNA, the CDR3 is TGCGCCAGCAGCTTGCAGACTAGCACTGATACGCAGTATTTT.

V usage is TRBV6-5 and J usage is TRBJ2-5; 8 bases fit TRBD1. Looked up from germline, CDR1 is MNHEY and CDR2 is SVGAGI. The CDR3 loop spans 14 amino acids. J gave up 0 bases and V 5 bases, and 2 bases lay outside the gene matches. The chain's CDR3 is CASSRTGYQETQYF. Written as DNA, the CDR3 is TGTGCCAGCAGTAGGACAGGGTACCAAGAGACCCAGTACTTC.

This clone has a single count. The chain combines TRBV6-5 with TRBJ2-2, with D possibly being TRBD1 (5 bases). The germline gives CDR1 MNHEY, CDR2 SVGAGI. V lost 0 bases and J 6 bases, leaving 5 bases between the germline ends. The CDR3 has 13 residues. The CDR3 DNA reads TGTGCCAGCAGTTACTCCAGGGCCGGGGAGCTGTTTTTT. Translation: CASSYSRAGELFF.

V and J are TRBV9 and TRBJ2-5; perhaps TRBD2 as D (5 bases). CDR3 size: 14 residues. Between the trimmed V and J ends, which lost 1 base and 2 bases, there was a span of 9 bases. Germline CDR1 SGDLS, CDR2 YYNGEE. CDR3 loop: CASSVTLAQETQYF. CDR3 nucleotide sequence: TGTGCCAGCAGCGTAACCCTAGCTCAAGAGACCCAGTACTTC.

The rearrangement joins TRBV2 to TRBJ1-2; TRBD1 matches 9 bases. V lost 1 base, J lost 5 bases, and 2 bases stayed unmatched. Germline CDR1 and CDR2: SNHLY and FYNNEI. There are 14 residues in the CDR3. CDR3 nucleotides: TGTGCCAGCAGTGAAGTCGGGACAGGGTATGGCTACACCTTC. Translated, it gives CASSEVGTGYGYTF. The variable domain in full, with the rest retrieved from reference TRBV2 and TRBJ1-2, is EPEVTQTPSHQVTQMGQEVILRCVPISNHLYFYWYRQILGQKVEFLVSFYNNEISEKSEIFDDQFSVERPDGSNFTLKIRSTKLEDSAMYFCASSEVGTGYGYTFGSGTRLTVV.

The chain combines TRBV19 with TRBJ2-1; no reliable D call. The germline V gene encodes CDR1 LNHDA and CDR2 SQIVND (reference sequence). This CDR3 spans 12 amino acids. The V end was cut by 5 bases, the J end by 5 bases, with 7 bases between. The CDR3 nucleotides read TGTGCCAGTAGTTCCATCCACAATGAGCAGTTCTTC. Amino acid sequence: CASSSIHNEQFF.